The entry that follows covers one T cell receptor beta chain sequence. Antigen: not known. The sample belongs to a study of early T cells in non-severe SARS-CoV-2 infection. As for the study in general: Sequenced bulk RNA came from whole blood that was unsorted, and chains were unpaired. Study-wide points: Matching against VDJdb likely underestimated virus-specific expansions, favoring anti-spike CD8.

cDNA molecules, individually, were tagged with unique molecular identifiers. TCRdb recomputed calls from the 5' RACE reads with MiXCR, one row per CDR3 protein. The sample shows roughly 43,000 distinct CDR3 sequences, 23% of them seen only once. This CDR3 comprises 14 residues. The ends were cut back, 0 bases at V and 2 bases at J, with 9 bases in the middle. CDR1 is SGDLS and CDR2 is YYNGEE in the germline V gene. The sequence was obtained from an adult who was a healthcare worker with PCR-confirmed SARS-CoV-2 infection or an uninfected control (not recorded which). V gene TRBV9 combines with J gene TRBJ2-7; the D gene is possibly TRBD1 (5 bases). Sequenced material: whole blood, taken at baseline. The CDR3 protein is CASSVETVPYEQYF. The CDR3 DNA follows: TGTGCCAGCAGCGTAGAGACAGTCCCCTACGAGCAGTACTTC.